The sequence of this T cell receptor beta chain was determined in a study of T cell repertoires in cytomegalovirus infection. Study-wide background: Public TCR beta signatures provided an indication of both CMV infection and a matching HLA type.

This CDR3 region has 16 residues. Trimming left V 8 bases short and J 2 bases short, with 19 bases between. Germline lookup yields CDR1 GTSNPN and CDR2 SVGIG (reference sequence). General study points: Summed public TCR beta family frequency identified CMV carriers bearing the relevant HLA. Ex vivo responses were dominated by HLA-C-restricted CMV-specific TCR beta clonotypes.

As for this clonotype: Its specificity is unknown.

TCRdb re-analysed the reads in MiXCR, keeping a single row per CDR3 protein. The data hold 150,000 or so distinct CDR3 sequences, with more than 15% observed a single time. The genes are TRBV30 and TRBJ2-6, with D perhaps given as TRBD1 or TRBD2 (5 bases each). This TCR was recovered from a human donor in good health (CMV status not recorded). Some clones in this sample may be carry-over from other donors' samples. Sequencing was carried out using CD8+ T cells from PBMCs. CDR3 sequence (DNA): TGTGCCACCCCGGGGCGGGCGCGGACTGGGGCCAACGTCCTGACTTTC. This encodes CATPGRARTGANVLTF.